The 27 T cell receptor beta chains below were found in one sample sequenced in a study of regulatory T cells in long-lasting Graves disease. As for time point: newly diagnosed GD, antithyroid drugs for less than 3 months. Scientists built the TCR library using RNA that was extracted from PBMCs. TCR beta libraries were built with iRepertoire HTBI primers and Arm-PCR of CDR3 regions. TCRdb reprocessed the multiplex PCR reads with MiXCR, giving one entry per CDR3 protein. The table records 400,000 to 500,000 distinct CDR3 sequences, less than 20% of them present only once. The sample was also linked to a second study, of T cells in Graves' hyperthyroidism and ophthalmopathy.

The source material was peripheral blood mononuclear cells (PBMCs), sampled at new diagnosis, from a patient treated with antithyroid drugs. These receptors all come from a woman aged 25-40 years with Graves disease.

In this sample, this clonotype turned up many times. The V and J genes are TRBV28 and TRBJ2-3; 9 nucleotides align to TRBD2. The length of the CDR3 is 17 residues. From germline, CDR1 is MDHEN and CDR2 SYDVKM. Unmatched junction bases numbered 11, after V lost 3 bases and J lost 4 bases. The CDR3 DNA reads as TGTGCCAGCAGTTTCGCCGGGGCTAGCGGGATCGCAGATACGCAGTATTTT. It specifies CASSFAGASGIADTQYF.

Points on this clonotype: A read error may be the cause here, since a much bigger clone is one base away. This sequence joins TRBV7-7 and TRBJ2-1, with TRBD2 matching 12 bases. This CDR3 is built from 18 residues. Germline V lookup: CDR1 SSHAT, CDR2 FNYEAQ (reference sequence). As DNA, the CDR3 is TGTGCTAGCAGCTTAGGCCTAGCGGGAGGGCTGTCCTGCAATGAGCAGTTCTTC. Amino acids: CASSLGLAGGLSCNEQFF. The full variable domain, with the rest looked up from reference TRBV7-7 and TRBJ2-1, is GAGVSQSPRYKVTKRGQDVTLRCDPISSHATLYWYQQALGQGPEFLTYFNYEAQPDKSGLPSDRFSAERPEGSISTLTIQRTEQRDSAMYRCASSLGLAGGLSCNEQFFGPGTRLTVL.

This clonotype has a count of ten or more. The chain is built from TRBV18 and TRBJ1-5, with D possibly matching TRBD1 (6 bases). The CDR3 is made up of 17 amino acids. V was pared by 1 base and J by 3 bases, with 16 bases between. The germline V gene encodes CDR1 KGHSH and CDR2 LQKENI. For the CDR3, the DNA is TGTGCCAGCTCACCACGGGGGGGCAGGTCGTACAATCAGCCCCAGCATTTT. Amino acid sequence: CASSPRGGRSYNQPQHF.

The J gene is TRBJ2-2, the V gene TRBV28; 7 positions agree with TRBD2. The CDR3 consists of 12 residues. Germline V gene lookup returns CDR1 MDHEN and CDR2 SYDVKM. Here the CDR3 DNA reads TGTGCGACCCTGGGGGGGTTTAGGGAGCTGTTTTTT. Translating it yields CATLGGFRELFF.

This clonotype was seen ten or more times. The genes are TRBV11-2 and TRBJ2-1; no clear D gene. This CDR3 contains 16 residues. CDR1 is SGHAT, CDR2 FQNNGV, per germline. Trimming removed 1 base at V and 0 bases at J, with 10 bases between. Here the CDR3 reads CASSLGVLGSYNEQFF. The CDR3 region has the DNA TGTGCCAGCAGCTTAGGGGTTCTGGGCTCCTACAATGAGCAGTTCTTC.

The chain recombines TRBV5-1 with TRBJ2-7, with no clear D. This CDR3 has 18 amino acids. V lost 0 bases to trimming and J lost 0 bases, with 19 bases between them. Germline V gene data show CDR1 as SGHRS and CDR2 as YFSETQ. CDR3: CASSLASWVGRNSYEQYF. The CDR3, as DNA: TGCGCCAGCAGCTTGGCCTCCTGGGTAGGACGGAACTCCTACGAGCAGTACTTC.

This chain uses TRBV6-2 or TRBV6-3 with TRBJ1-4, with a tentative D call TRBD1 (5 bases). The CDR3 has 16 residues. Per germline, CDR1 MNHEY and CDR2 SVGEGT. Trimming stripped 2 bases from V and 4 bases from J, with 14 bases between. The CDR3 is CASSYTGRDLNEKLFF. Here the CDR3 DNA reads TGTGCCAGCAGTTACACCGGACGGGACCTTAATGAAAAACTGTTTTTT.

This clonotype was counted many times. CDR3 sequence: CASRPTDTNYGYTF. The CDR3 DNA follows: TGTGCCAGCAGGCCTACAGATACTAACTATGGCTACACCTTC. This sequence joins TRBV28 and TRBJ1-2; D uncertain. This CDR3 contains 14 residues. Germline V CDR1 and CDR2: MDHEN, SYDVKM. V was cut by 6 bases and J by 0 bases, with 11 bases left in between.

The V and J genes are TRBV12-3 or TRBV12-4 and TRBJ1-2, with TRBD1 matching 8 bases. The CDR3 sequence is 15 residues long. The trim removed 2 bases at V and 4 bases at J, leaving 6 bases unmatched. The CDR3 DNA reads as TGTGCCAGCAGTTTAATTGGGACAGGCCCCTATGGCTACACCTTC. Translated: CASSLIGTGPYGYTF.

The sample holds many counts of this clonotype. The V and J genes are TRBV6-5 and TRBJ2-7; either TRBD1 or TRBD2 may fit D (5 bases each). Trimming removed 1 base at V and 5 bases at J, with 12 bases between. Germline lookup yields CDR1 MNHEY and CDR2 SVGAGI. The CDR3 spans 14 residues. In DNA form, the CDR3 reads TGTGCCAGCAGTTACTTTCGAGGGGTCCACGAGCAGTACTTC. Translation: CASSYFRGVHEQYF.

This clonotype was found a few times. This chain connects TRBV5-1 to TRBJ1-1; possible D gene TRBD1, 6 bases. The V and J ends lost 3 bases and 5 bases respectively, with 8 bases between them. CDR1 and CDR2 from the germline V gene are SGHRS and YFSETQ. CDR3 length: 12 residues. CDR3 nucleotide sequence: TGCGCCAGCAGCTGGCAGGGGACTGAAGCTTTCTTT. It encodes CASSWQGTEAFF.

The chain employs TRBV9 and TRBJ2-1; D assignment may be TRBD1 or TRBD2 (5 bases each). Germline CDR1 reads SGDLS; CDR2 reads YYNGEE. The CDR3 totals 15 residues. The V gene lost 0 bases and the J gene lost 8 bases, with 15 bases spanning the gap. CDR3 loop: CASSVVGTLTYEQFF. The DNA of the CDR3 is TGTGCCAGCAGCGTAGTAGGGACCCTAACGTATGAGCAGTTCTTC.

This clonotype has ten or more counts. This rearrangement joins TRBV11-2 to TRBJ2-1; 7 bases are a match to TRBD1. This CDR3 region has 11 residues. J was trimmed by 13 bases and V by 8 bases; bases with no gene match: 8. Looked up from germline, CDR1 is SGHAT and CDR2 is FQNNGV. As DNA, the CDR3 is TGTGCCAGCCGCCTGGGGACAGTTCAGTTCTTC. Its protein is CASRLGTVQFF.

This clonotype appeared a few times. This sequence joins TRBV13 and TRBJ2-1, with 11 nucleotides matching TRBD2. The V segment lost 1 base and the J segment 4 bases; nucleotides outside the gene matches: 6. The CDR3 is made up of 17 amino acids. Germline lookup yields CDR1 PRHDT and CDR2 FYEKMQ (reference sequence). In DNA form, the CDR3 reads TGTGCCAGCAGCTTAGTGCCTAGCGGGAGGAGGTACAATGAGCAGTTCTTC. Amino acid sequence: CASSLVPSGRRYNEQFF.

V usage is TRBV5-4 and J usage is TRBJ2-2; TRBD2 matches 9 bases. This CDR3 is built from 15 residues. The germline V gene has CDR1 SGHNT and CDR2 YYREEE (reference sequence). V shed 1 base and J 3 bases; nucleotides not matched to a gene: 1. In nucleotides, the CDR3 is TGTGCCAGCAGCTTGAGACTAGCGGACACCGGGGAGCTGTTTTTT. This sequence encodes CASSLRLADTGELFF.

This clonotype was observed a few times. CDR3 in amino acids: CASSPPSGRAGSGELFF. The CDR3 coding sequence is TGTGCCAGCAGCCCCCCTAGCGGGAGGGCCGGGAGCGGGGAGCTGTTTTTT. The genes are TRBV14 and TRBJ2-2; 12 bases match TRBD2. The trim removed 4 bases at V and 7 bases at J, leaving 10 bases unmatched. CDR3 size: 17 residues. CDR1 is SGHDN and CDR2 is FVKESK in the germline V gene.

The chain recombines TRBV2 with TRBJ2-2, with D possibly TRBD2 on 5 matching bases. The germline V gene encodes CDR1 SNHLY and CDR2 FYNNEI. V was cut by 7 bases and J by 0 bases, with 12 bases left in between. The CDR3 consists of 15 residues. The CDR3 here is CASISGYSNTGELFF. CDR3 DNA: TGTGCCAGCATAAGCGGCTATTCGAACACCGGGGAGCTGTTTTTT.

This clonotype was found many times. This chain uses TRBV15 with TRBJ2-7, with TRBD2 matching 8 bases. CDR1 is LNHNV, CDR2 YYDKDF, per germline (reference sequence). CDR3 length: 14 amino acids. The trim removed 4 bases at V and 2 bases at J, leaving 4 bases unmatched. The CDR3 here is CATSTLSGTYEQYF. CDR3 DNA: TGTGCCACCAGCACCCTTAGCGGGACCTACGAGCAGTACTTC.

This clonotype was seen repeatedly, ten times or more. J is TRBJ1-2 and V is TRBV12-3 or TRBV12-4; tentatively, D is TRBD1 (6 bases). The CDR3 loop spans 14 amino acids. V was cut by 7 bases and J by 7 bases, with 19 bases left in between. CDR3 loop: CASTLAGGAFGYTF. As DNA, the CDR3 is TGTGCCAGCACCCTGGCGGGGGGGGCTTTTGGCTACACCTTC.

This clonotype was seen many times. J is TRBJ2-7 and V is TRBV15; 13 bases are shared with TRBD2. Germline trimming cut 1 base from V and 5 bases from J; bases unmatched to any gene: 8. This CDR3 has 17 residues. In germline, CDR1 is LNHNV, CDR2 YYDKDF (reference sequence). The CDR3 here is CATSRASGLAGRDEQYF. For the CDR3, the DNA is TGTGCCACCAGCAGAGCATCGGGACTAGCGGGAAGGGACGAGCAGTACTTC.

This clonotype was found many times. The chain has TRBV6-1 and TRBJ1-4; 7 bases match TRBD1. Germline lookup yields CDR1 MNHNS and CDR2 SASEGT. The V segment lost 8 bases and the J segment 4 bases; nucleotides outside the gene matches: 10. This CDR3 is 15 amino acids long. In DNA, the CDR3 is TGTGCCAGCTCTTACGGGACAGAGATTAATGAAAAACTGTTTTTT. Amino acids: CASSYGTEINEKLFF.

This clonotype was found many times. The chain is built from TRBV7-9 and TRBJ2-5; D is ambiguous. CDR1 is SEHNR, CDR2 FQNEAQ, per germline (reference sequence). The CDR3 runs to 14 residues. Trimming removed 5 bases at V and 2 bases at J, with 12 bases between. The CDR3 reads CASSQRTDQETQYF. CDR3 DNA sequence: TGTGCCAGCAGCCAAAGGACCGATCAAGAGACCCAGTACTTC.

The genes are TRBV10-1 and TRBJ1-5, with 7 bases matching TRBD1. CDR1 and CDR2 from the germline V gene are WNHNN and SYGVQD (reference sequence). After removal of 0 bases from V and 11 bases from J, the junction contained 4 bases not matched to a gene. The CDR3 consists of 13 residues. The DNA for the CDR3 is TGCGCCAGCAGTGAGTCAAGACAGGGTACCCAGCATTTT. It encodes CASSESRQGTQHF.

This clonotype was observed at least ten times. The J gene is TRBJ1-1, the V gene TRBV7-2, with D hard to call. The V and J ends lost 8 bases and 1 base respectively, with 8 bases between them. Germline CDR1 SGHTA, CDR2 FQGNSA. The CDR3 is 12 amino acids. The CDR3: CASCYPNTEAFF. The CDR3 DNA is TGTGCCAGCTGTTATCCGAACACTGAAGCTTTCTTT.

This clonotype was picked up a small number of times. J is TRBJ2-5 and V is TRBV14; the D gene is possibly TRBD2 (5 bases). V was clipped by 4 bases and J by 4 bases, with 22 bases between them. This CDR3 is built from 17 residues. Germline V gene lookup returns CDR1 SGHDN and CDR2 FVKESK. The CDR3 sequence: CASSPGSGPGIGETQYF. The CDR3 coding sequence is TGTGCCAGCAGCCCCGGGTCGGGCCCGGGGATAGGAGAGACCCAGTACTTC.

This clonotype was picked up many times. The genes are TRBV28 and TRBJ2-1; TRBD1 agrees at 11 bases. The CDR3 is 15 amino acids. The germline V gene encodes CDR1 MDHEN and CDR2 SYDVKM. V shed 3 bases, J shed 9 bases, and the junction held 7 bases outside the gene matches. This CDR3 reads CASSFQDRGRGEQFF. The CDR3 DNA reads TGTGCCAGCAGTTTCCAGGACAGGGGGCGCGGTGAGCAGTTCTTC.

This clonotype was seen a few times. This rearrangement joins TRBV9 to TRBJ1-6; 10 bases are shared with TRBD1. Germline V lookup: CDR1 SGDLS, CDR2 YYNGEE. This CDR3 comprises 14 residues. V lost 3 bases, J lost 8 bases, and 2 bases stayed unmatched. CDR3 in DNA: TGTGCCAGCAGCGATGGGACAGGGGATTCACCCCTCCACTTT. Its protein is CASSDGTGDSPLHF. The full variable domain, with the rest looked up from reference TRBV9 and TRBJ1-6, is DSGVTQTPKHLITATGQRVTLRCSPRSGDLSVYWYQQSLDQGLQFLIQYYNGEERAKGNILERFSAQQFPDLHSELNLSSLELGDSALYFCASSDGTGDSPLHFGNGTRLTVT.